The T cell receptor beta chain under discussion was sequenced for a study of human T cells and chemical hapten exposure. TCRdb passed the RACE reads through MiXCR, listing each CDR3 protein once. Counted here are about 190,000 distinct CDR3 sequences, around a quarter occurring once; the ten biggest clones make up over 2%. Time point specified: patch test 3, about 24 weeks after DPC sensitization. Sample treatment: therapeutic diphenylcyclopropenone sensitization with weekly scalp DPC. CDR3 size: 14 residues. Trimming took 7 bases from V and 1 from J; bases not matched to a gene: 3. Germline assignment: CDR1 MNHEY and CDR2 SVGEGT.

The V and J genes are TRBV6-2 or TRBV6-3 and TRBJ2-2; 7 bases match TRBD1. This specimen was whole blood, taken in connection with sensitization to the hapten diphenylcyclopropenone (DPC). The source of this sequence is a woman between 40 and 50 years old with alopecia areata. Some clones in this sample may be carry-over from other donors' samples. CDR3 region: CASTRQGNTGELFF. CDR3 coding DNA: TGTGCCAGCACGAGACAGGGGAACACCGGGGAGCTGTTTTTT.